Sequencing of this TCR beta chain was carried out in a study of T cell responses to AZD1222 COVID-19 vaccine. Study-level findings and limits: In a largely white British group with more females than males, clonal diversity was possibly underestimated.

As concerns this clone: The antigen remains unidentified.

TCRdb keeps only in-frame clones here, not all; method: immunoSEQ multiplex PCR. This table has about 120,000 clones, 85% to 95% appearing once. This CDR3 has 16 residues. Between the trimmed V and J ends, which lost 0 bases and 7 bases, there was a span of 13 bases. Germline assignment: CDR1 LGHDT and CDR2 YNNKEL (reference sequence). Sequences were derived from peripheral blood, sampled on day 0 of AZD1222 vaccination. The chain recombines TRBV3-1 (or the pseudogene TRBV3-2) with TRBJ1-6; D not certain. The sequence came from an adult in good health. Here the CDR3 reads CASSQDGRAQNSPLHF. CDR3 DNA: TGTGCCAGCAGCCAAGACGGGCGGGCCCAGAATTCACCCCTCCACTTT.